This is a list of T cell receptor beta chains from one sample in a study of early stage breast cancer tumors. The data were produced by immunoSEQ multiplex PCR, yet TCRdb's version contains in-frame clones alone and is incomplete. The table lists around 10,000 clones, roughly 70% of them singletons. Sequences were obtained from breast tumor tissue. The receptors here all came from a person aged 45-65 years with breast cancer. Both conserved end residues are part of each CDR3. Each record gives: clone size, J gene, V gene, D gene, CDR3 DNA, CDR3 protein. The D gene is left open where the match is weak. Clone size appears in some rows only: once, few, many, or a class for an expanded clone.

>few|TRBJ1-1|TRBV4-1|NA
TGCGCCAGCAGCCAACAGGGTATGAACACTGAAGCTTTCTTT
CASSQQGMNTEAFF
>NA|TRBJ1-5|TRBV19|NA
TGTGCCAGTAGTATAGGGTTGTATAGCAATCAGCCCCAGCATTTT
CASSIGLYSNQPQHF
>NA|TRBJ2-3|TRBV2|TRBD2
TGTGCCAGCAGTGTGACTAGCGGGGGGACTAGCACAGATACGCAGTATTTT
CASSVTSGGTSTDTQYF
>NA|TRBJ2-4|TRBV7-2|NA
TGTGCCAGCGCCTCGGCAGGGGGGTACATTCAGTACTTC
CASASAGGYIQYF
>NA|TRBJ2-1|TRBV5-1|TRBD2
TGCGCCAGCAGCCCCGGGGGGAGCGGGTACAATGAGCAGTTCTTC
CASSPGGSGYNEQFF
>few|TRBJ2-7|TRBV5-6|TRBD2
TGTGCCAGCAGCTTGGACGGGGGGGGAAGCTCCTACGAGCAGTACTTC
CASSLDGGGSSYEQYF
>NA|TRBJ2-3|TRBV29-1|NA
TGCAGCGTTGCGCGGGAGTCCGGGGGGCTAGCTGATGCAGATACGCAGTATTTT
CSVARESGGLADADTQYF
>NA|TRBJ1-6|TRBV5-4|TRBD1
TGTGCCAGCAGCTACACCGGGACAGGGTTAAATTCACCCCTCCACTTT
CASSYTGTGLNSPLHF
>NA|TRBJ2-7|TRBV9|NA
TGTGCCAGCAGCGTAGCATCAAGCTCCTACGAGCAGTACTTC
CASSVASSSYEQYF
>NA|TRBJ2-1|TRBV6-1|NA
TGTGCCAGCAGTGAAGTTGGTCTAGCTCCCTACAATGAGCAGTTCTTC
CASSEVGLAPYNEQFF
>few|TRBJ2-1|TRBV4-2|TRBD2
TGTGCCAGCAGCCTAAAGGGGACTAGCGAAAAGCAACCTGAGCAGTTCTTC
CASSLKGTSEKQPEQFF
>NA|TRBJ1-1|TRBV29-1|TRBD1
TGCAGCGTTGCGGGACAGCGAAACACTGAAGCTTTCTTT
CSVAGQRNTEAFF
>once|TRBJ2-3|TRBV28|TRBD1
TGTGCCAGCAGTATGGACAGGCAACCTAGCACAGATACGCAGTATTTT
CASSMDRQPSTDTQYF
>NA|TRBJ2-1|TRBV29-1|NA
TGCAGCGTTGAAGGGGCGAGGACAGCGAGCTCCTACAATGAGCAGTTCTTC
CSVEGARTASSYNEQFF
>NA|TRBJ1-2|TRBV2|NA
TGTGCCACCTACAGGGCGGGAGACTATGGCTACACCTTC
CATYRAGDYGYTF
>few|TRBJ2-2|TRBV6-1|NA
TGTGCCAGCAGTGACCCCGGGGAGCTGTTTTTT
CASSDPGELFF
>medium-sized|TRBJ2-7|TRBV6-5|NA
TGTGCCAGCAGTTACTCGGTAGGGTCCTACGAGCAGTACTTC
CASSYSVGSYEQYF
>NA|TRBJ1-1|TRBV2|NA
TGTGCCAGCAGGAGGTTTGGGGCGGGCACTGAAGCTTTCTTT
CASRRFGAGTEAFF
>NA|TRBJ2-3|TRBV15|TRBD1
TGTGCCACCAGCAGGGTGACAGGGGCTGGCACAGATACGCAGTATTTT
CATSRVTGAGTDTQYF
>NA|TRBJ2-3|TRBV4-1|TRBD2
TGCGCCAGCAGCCAAGACCCTAGCGGGGGGGCAACAGATACGCAGTATTTT
CASSQDPSGGATDTQYF
>NA|TRBJ2-2|TRBV7-3|NA
TGTGCCAGCAGCTTAAACAAGGTCGGGGAGCTGTTTTTT
CASSLNKVGELFF
>NA|TRBJ1-1|TRBV18|TRBD1
TGTGCCAGCTCGCGGGACAGGGTGGGGAACACTGAAGCTTTCTTT
CASSRDRVGNTEAFF
>NA|TRBJ2-7|TRBV5-5|TRBD1
TGTGCCAGCAGCTGGACAGGAGATAGCTCCTACGAGCAGTACTTC
CASSWTGDSSYEQYF
>NA|TRBJ2-5|TRBV7-6|TRBD1
TGTGCCAGCAGCACACCAGGGGGCCGGGAGACCCAGTACTTC
CASSTPGGRETQYF
>few|TRBJ2-3|TRBV5-5|NA
TGTGCCAGCAGCCCCACCACAGGGCAGTCTAGGACAGATACGCAGTATTTT
CASSPTTGQSRTDTQYF
>NA|TRBJ1-5|TRBV18|NA
TGTGCCAGCTCACCATCCCGGACAGCGCTTCATCAGCCCCAGCATTTT
CASSPSRTALHQPQHF
>NA|TRBJ1-2|TRBV5-1|NA
TGCGCCAGCAGCGACGCCGGGACCTCTTATGGCTACACCTTC
CASSDAGTSYGYTF
>NA|TRBJ2-2|TRBV2|TRBD1
TGTGCCAGCACCGGGACAGCACAATCCTTCACCGGGGAGCTGTTTTTT
CASTGTAQSFTGELFF
>few|TRBJ1-1|TRBV14|NA
TGTGCCAGCAGCCACGGGACGAGTACTGAAGCTTTCTTT
CASSHGTSTEAFF
>NA|TRBJ1-4|TRBV30|NA
TGTGCCTGGAGTGTACCAATGGGGAGTGGTGAAAAACTGTTTTTT
CAWSVPMGSGEKLFF
>few|TRBJ1-3|TRBV11-3|NA
TGTGCCAGCAGCCTTGACGGAACTGGAAACACCATATATTTT
CASSLDGTGNTIYF
>NA|TRBJ2-5|TRBV7-2|TRBD2
TGTGCCAGCAGCCCCTCGACTAGCGGGGGGGCATGGACCCAGTACTTC
CASSPSTSGGAWTQYF
>NA|TRBJ2-3|TRBV7-3|TRBD2
TGTGCCAGCAGTTTAACTAGCGGGAGTTTAACAGATACGCAGTATTTT
CASSLTSGSLTDTQYF
>few|TRBJ1-1|TRBV28|NA
TGTGCCAGCAGTCCCCGGGGCAGGGGCACTGAAGCTTTCTTT
CASSPRGRGTEAFF
>NA|TRBJ2-2|TRBV11-3|NA
TGTGCCAGCAGCTTAGATTTTACCGGGGAGCTGTTTTTT
CASSLDFTGELFF
>few|TRBJ1-2|TRBV7-2|TRBD1
TGTGCCAGCAGAGCCACAGGGGATATATGGGATGGCTACACCTTC
CASRATGDIWDGYTF
>few|TRBJ2-7|TRBV6-4|TRBD2
TGTGCCAGCAGCGTGCGGGAGGGCCGCGAGCAGTACTTC
CASSVREGREQYF
>NA|TRBJ2-3|TRBV21-1|NA
TGTGCCCCACAGGAGAGCACAGATACGCAGTATTTT
CAPQESTDTQYF
>few|TRBJ2-3|TRBV14|NA
TGTGCCAGCAGCCAAAGGACCGGGGGCGTAGATACGCAGTATTTT
CASSQRTGGVDTQYF
>few|TRBJ2-1|TRBV6-1|NA
TGTGCCAGCAGTGATAGGGGACGATTCTTC
CASSDRGRFF
>NA|TRBJ2-1|TRBV7-3|NA
TGTGCCAGCAGCTTATCTAGGAGCAATGAGCAGTTCTTC
CASSLSRSNEQFF
>once|TRBJ1-1|TRBV7-3|NA
TGTGCCAGCAGCTTAAAACCAGGCGGGATGAACACTGAAGCTTTCTTT
CASSLKPGGMNTEAFF
>NA|TRBJ2-7|TRBV6-1|TRBD2
TGTGCCAGCAGTGAAACCACTAGCGGGGCCGAGCAGTACTTC
CASSETTSGAEQYF
>NA|TRBJ1-4|TRBV6-6|NA
TGTGCCAGCAGTCCGCGGAGAGGAGAAAAACTGTTTTTT
CASSPRRGEKLFF
>NA|TRBJ1-1|TRBV5-1|NA
TGCGCCAGCAGCCTGCGGCCCAGGGGTGAAGCTTTCTTT
CASSLRPRGEAFF
>NA|TRBJ1-1|TRBV27|NA
TGTGCCAGCAGTCCCACACGTTACACTGAAGCTTTCTTT
CASSPTRYTEAFF
>NA|TRBJ2-2|TRBV2|NA
TGTGCCAGCAGTGAACAGGCAGGGAGGACCGGGGAGCTGTTTTTT
CASSEQAGRTGELFF
>few|TRBJ2-1|TRBV14|NA
TGTGCCAGCAGCCAAGGAGGAGGTGAGCAGTTCTTC
CASSQGGGEQFF
>NA|TRBJ1-2|TRBV4-3|NA
TGCGCCAGCAGCCCCTATGGGGGCGGAGGATACTATGGCTACACCTTC
CASSPYGGGGYYGYTF
>NA|TRBJ1-1|TRBV19|NA
TGTGCCAGTAGTAGGGGCGGGCCCCAGATGGGGAACACTGAAGCTTTCTTT
CASSRGGPQMGNTEAFF
>NA|TRBJ2-5|TRBV7-9|TRBD1
TGTGCCAGCAGCTCCAGGGCAGGGGGCGACAACTTTCAAGAGACCCAGTACTTC
CASSSRAGGDNFQETQYF
>NA|TRBJ1-6|TRBV10-2|TRBD1
TGCGCCAGCAGCCCGACAGGGAGCTATTCACCCCTCCACTTT
CASSPTGSYSPLHF
>NA|TRBJ2-5|TRBV19|TRBD2
TGTGCCAGTAGTTCCGGGACTAGCGTTTTGGAGACCCAGTACTTC
CASSSGTSVLETQYF
>NA|TRBJ1-3|TRBV2|NA
TGTGCCAGCATGGGAAGGGTCTCTGGAAACACCATATATTTT
CASMGRVSGNTIYF